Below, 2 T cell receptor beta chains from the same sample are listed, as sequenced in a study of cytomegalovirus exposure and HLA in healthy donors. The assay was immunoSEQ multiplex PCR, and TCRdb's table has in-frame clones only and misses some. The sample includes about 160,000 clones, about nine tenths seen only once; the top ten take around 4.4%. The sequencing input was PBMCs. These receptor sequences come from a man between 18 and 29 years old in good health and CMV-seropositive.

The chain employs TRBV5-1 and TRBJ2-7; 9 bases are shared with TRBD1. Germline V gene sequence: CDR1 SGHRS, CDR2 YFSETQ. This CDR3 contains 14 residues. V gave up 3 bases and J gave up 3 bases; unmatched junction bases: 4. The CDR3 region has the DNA TGCGCCAGCAGCTCAACAGGGGGCCTCTACGAGCAGTACTTC. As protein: CASSSTGGLYEQYF. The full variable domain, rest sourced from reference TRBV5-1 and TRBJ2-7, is KAGVTQTPRYLIKTRGQQVTLSCSPISGHRSVSWYQQTPGQGLQFLFEYFSETQRNKGNFPGRFSGRQFSNSRSEMNVSTLELGDSALYLCASSSTGGLYEQYFGPGTRLTVT.

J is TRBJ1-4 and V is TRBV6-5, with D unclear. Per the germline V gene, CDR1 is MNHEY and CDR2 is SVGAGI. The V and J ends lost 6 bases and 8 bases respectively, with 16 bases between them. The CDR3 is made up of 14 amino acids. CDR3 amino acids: CASRLSGSSEKLFF. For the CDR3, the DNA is TGTGCCAGCAGACTATCGGGGAGTAGCGAAAAACTGTTTTTT.